This T cell receptor (beta chain) is drawn from a study of cytomegalovirus exposure and HLA in healthy donors. Study as a whole: Of all 380 or so donors who were genotyped, around 82% belonged to the Caucasian-associated ancestry cluster.

CDR3 length: 16 amino acids. The V and J ends lost 2 bases and 2 bases respectively, with 15 bases between them. Per the germline V gene, CDR1 is SGDLS and CDR2 is YYNGEE. PCR amplification relied on 60 Vbeta primers (plus 13 Jbeta primers). Repertoires were generated with immunoSEQ multiplex PCR, while TCRdb's copy carries only in-frame clones and drops some. The sample lists approximately 190,000 clones, roughly 80% occurring once. The source is a man aged 40-55 years in good health and CMV-seropositive. The rearrangement joins TRBV9 to TRBJ2-3; D may be TRBD2 (7 bases). Sequencing was performed on PBMCs. CDR3 nucleotide sequence: TGTGCCAGCAGCGTGTTTGGCGGGGGCCCCACAGATACGCAGTATTTT. This sequence encodes CASSVFGGGPTDTQYF.